One sample yielded the 18 T cell receptor beta chains listed below, sequenced in a study of blood T cells in healthy people across ages (dated by TCRdb to the mid-2010s). The protocol used for the library was 5' RACE. The data were produced on an Illumina HiSeq 2500. The second PCR ran for roughly 7 to 12 cycles and used a J-beta primer mix along with a sample-barcoded 5' primer. TCRdb's own reprocessing of the public reads used fastp at Q25 and MiXCR and kept productive beta chains. Rows with one shared CDR3 protein collapse into an entry with the most common genes and DNA. For this sample the table gives some 1,500,000 distinct CDR3 sequences, of which approximately 43% were detected only once. Over 3.5% of the sample lies in the top ten. Sequenced sample: blood. The source of these receptors is a woman in her late teens or twenties in good health.

This chain uses TRBV25-1 with TRBJ2-3; 8 bases agree with TRBD2. The J segment lost 1 base and the V segment lost 3 bases, leaving 9 bases of the junction unmatched. The CDR3 spans 17 residues. Germline V CDR1 and CDR2: MGHDK, SYGVNS. The CDR3 reads CASSDPVAGKRTDTQYF. In nucleotides, the CDR3 is TGTGCCAGCAGTGACCCCGTAGCGGGGAAGCGCACAGATACGCAGTATTTT.

The chain combines TRBV7-9 with TRBJ2-7; D gene uncertain. Trimming shortened V by 5 bases and J by 6 bases, and 14 bases separated the two germline ends. This CDR3 contains 13 residues. Germline V lookup: CDR1 SEHNR, CDR2 FQNEAQ (reference sequence). The CDR3 spells CASSILVSLEQYF. In DNA form, the CDR3 reads TGTGCCAGCAGCATACTTGTAAGTCTCGAGCAGTACTTC.

The sample holds a few counts of this clonotype. The chain is built from TRBV28 and TRBJ2-3; D unresolved. The germline gives CDR1 MDHEN, CDR2 SYDVKM. The CDR3 is 13 amino acids. Trimming cost V 5 bases and J 2 bases, with 8 bases left between them. CDR3 loop: CASSLQVTDTQYF. The CDR3 DNA reads TGTGCCAGCAGTCTGCAGGTCACAGATACGCAGTATTTT.

The chain is built from TRBV7-2 and TRBJ2-7; 8 nucleotides align to TRBD1. The germline V gene has CDR1 SGHTA and CDR2 FQGNSA. Trimming at V came to 1 base and at J to 0 bases, leaving 5 bases not matched to a gene. The CDR3 extends over 16 amino acids. The CDR3 DNA sequence: TGTGCCAGCAGCTTAGTGGGGACAGGAATCTCCTACGAGCAGTACTTC. As protein: CASSLVGTGISYEQYF. Full variable domain (rest looked up from reference TRBV7-2 and TRBJ2-7): GAGVSQSPSNKVTEKGKDVELRCDPISGHTALYWYRQSLGQGLEFLIYFQGNSAPDKSGLPSDRFSAERTGGSVSTLTIQRTQQEDSAVYLCASSLVGTGISYEQYFGPGTRLTVT.

This clonotype was seen a single time. The rearrangement uses TRBV29-1 and TRBJ1-2, with 8 bases that match TRBD1. The CDR3 length is 18 residues. The germline gives CDR1 SQVTM, CDR2 ANQGSEA. Trimming at V came to 0 bases and at J to 4 bases, leaving 16 bases not matched to a gene. This CDR3 is CSVEEGLGGTGGLYGYTF. The CDR3 coding sequence is TGCAGCGTTGAAGAGGGCCTCGGTGGGACAGGAGGCCTCTATGGCTACACCTTC.

The chain is built from TRBV5-1 and TRBJ1-4; TRBD1 might be the D (5 bases). Germline V gene data show CDR1 as SGHRS and CDR2 as YFSETQ. V was trimmed by 4 bases and J by 8 bases, leaving 12 bases between them. The CDR3 extends over 13 amino acids. The CDR3 nucleotides are TGCGCCAGCAGCCCGGAGGGACGGGAAAAACTGTTTTTT. Amino acids: CASSPEGREKLFF.

V gene TRBV4-1 combines with J gene TRBJ2-5, with unresolved D. V gave up 5 bases and J gave up 2 bases, with 9 bases separating them. CDR1 MGHRA and CDR2 YSYEKL come from the germline V gene. This CDR3 is built from 13 residues. As DNA, the CDR3 is TGCGCCAGCAGCAACAACGTACAAGAGACCCAGTACTTC. It codes for CASSNNVQETQYF.

This clonotype turned up a few times. The chain couples TRBV12-3 or TRBV12-4 to TRBJ1-5; a possible D gene is TRBD1 (5 bases). CDR3 length: 15 amino acids. The V end was cut by 1 base, the J end by 5 bases, with 12 bases between. The CDR3: CASSLGGADDQPQHF. The CDR3 nucleotides are TGTGCCAGCAGTTTAGGTGGGGCAGACGATCAGCCCCAGCATTTT.

The CDR3 DNA is TGTGCCAGCAGTGAAGCACCAGATAGCTCCTACAATGAGCAGTTCTTC. This codes for CASSEAPDSSYNEQFF. This chain uses TRBV6-1 with TRBJ2-1; D is unresolved. The CDR3 covers 16 residues. Germline lookup yields CDR1 MNHNS and CDR2 SASEGT. With 0 bases removed from V and 0 bases from J, the gap between germline ends came to 9 bases.

This clonotype was seen a handful of times. The CDR3 nucleotides read TGTGCCAGCAGCTTATTCGGTCAGGGGCTACTGAACACTGAAGCTTTCTTT. It codes for CASSLFGQGLLNTEAFF. The V and J genes are TRBV7-3 and TRBJ1-1; D may be TRBD1 (6 bases). CDR1 is SGHTA, CDR2 FQGTGA, per germline. V lost 2 bases and J 0 bases, leaving 16 bases between the germline ends. There are 17 residues in the CDR3.

This chain joins TRBV2 and TRBJ1-1, with a weak D call TRBD1 (6 bases). Between the trimmed V and J ends, which lost 4 bases and 6 bases, there was a span of 33 bases. The CDR3 spans 20 residues. Germline assignment: CDR1 SNHLY and CDR2 FYNNEI. The CDR3 region is CASSGLARGGLTGWDAEAFF. The CDR3 DNA reads as TGTGCCAGCAGTGGATTAGCCAGGGGAGGTCTAACTGGATGGGACGCTGAAGCTTTCTTT.

The chain links TRBV28 to TRBJ2-3, with TRBD1 as a possible D gene (5 bases). Germline CDR1 and CDR2: MDHEN and SYDVKM. The CDR3 spans 13 residues. V shed 2 bases and J shed 14 bases, with 17 bases lying between them. Here the CDR3 DNA reads TGTGCCAGCAGTTTACGGCAGGGAATAGACGTGTATTTT. It translates to CASSLRQGIDVYF.

V usage is TRBV9 and J usage is TRBJ2-1, with no clear D. CDR3 length: 15 amino acids. Trimming removed 0 bases from V and 2 bases from J, with 9 bases in between. From germline, CDR1 is SGDLS and CDR2 YYNGEE. The CDR3 region is CASSVENSAYNEQFF. CDR3 coding DNA: TGTGCCAGCAGCGTAGAGAACAGTGCCTACAATGAGCAGTTCTTC.

The rearrangement uses TRBV6-1 and TRBJ1-1; D remains unclear. Germline loops: CDR1 MNHNS, CDR2 SASEGT. V was shortened by 8 bases and J by 1 base, with 11 bases between the two germline ends. CDR3 length: 13 residues. CDR3 sequence (DNA): TGTGCCAGCCCTCCACGGACGAACACTGAAGCTTTCTTT. Residues: CASPPRTNTEAFF.

This chain links TRBV28 with TRBJ2-7; 7 bases are shared with TRBD2. Trimming cost V 2 bases and J 5 bases; bases outside gene matches: 3. CDR1 MDHEN and CDR2 SYDVKM come from the germline V gene. The CDR3 runs to 13 residues. In DNA, the CDR3 is TGTGCCAGCAGTTTAAGACTAGCCCACGAGCAGTACTTC. As protein: CASSLRLAHEQYF.

This clonotype was seen just once. This rearrangement joins TRBV27 to TRBJ2-3, with unresolved D. CDR3 length: 16 amino acids. V shed 5 bases and J shed 4 bases, with 19 bases lying between them. Germline V gene data show CDR1 as MNHEY and CDR2 as SMNVEV (reference sequence). Written as DNA, the CDR3 is TGTGCCAGCAGTCCCCTGGCCCCCACAATCCCAGATACGCAGTATTTT. It yields the protein CASSPLAPTIPDTQYF.

The CDR3 DNA reads as TGTGCCACCAAGGAGCGGGAGGGCCTATCAGAGACCCAGTACTTC. Protein: CATKEREGLSETQYF. The chain employs TRBV27 and TRBJ2-5, with 10 bases matching TRBD2. V lost 10 bases and J lost 4; bases outside the gene matches: 12. The V gene's germline CDR1 is MNHEY and CDR2 SMNVEV (reference sequence). This CDR3 has 15 amino acids.

This clonotype was detected a few times. The rearrangement links TRBV12-3 or TRBV12-4 to TRBJ1-4; D is unresolved. CDR3 length equals 17 residues. The V end lost 1 base, the J end lost 0 bases, and 12 bases lay between the germline ends. CDR3 amino acids: CASSLGPRSATNEKLFF. CDR3 bases: TGTGCCAGCAGTTTAGGTCCAAGGTCAGCAACTAATGAAAAACTGTTTTTT.